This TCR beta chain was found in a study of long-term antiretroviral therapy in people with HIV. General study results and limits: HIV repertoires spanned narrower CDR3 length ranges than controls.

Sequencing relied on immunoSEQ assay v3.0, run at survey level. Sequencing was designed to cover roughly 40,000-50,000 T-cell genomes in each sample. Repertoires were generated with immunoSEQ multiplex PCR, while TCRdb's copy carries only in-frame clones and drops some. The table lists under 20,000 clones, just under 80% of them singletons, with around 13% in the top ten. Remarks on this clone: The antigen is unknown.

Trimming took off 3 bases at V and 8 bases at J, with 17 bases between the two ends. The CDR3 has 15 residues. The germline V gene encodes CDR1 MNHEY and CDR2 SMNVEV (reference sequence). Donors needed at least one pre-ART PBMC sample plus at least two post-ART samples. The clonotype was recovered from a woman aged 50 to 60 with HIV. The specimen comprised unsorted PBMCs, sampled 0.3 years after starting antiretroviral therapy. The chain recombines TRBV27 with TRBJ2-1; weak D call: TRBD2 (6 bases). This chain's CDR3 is CASSLSTRGVDEQFF. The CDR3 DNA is TGTGCCAGCAGTTTGTCGACTAGAGGTGTCGATGAGCAGTTCTTC.